The clone carrying this T cell receptor (beta chain) was seen only once. Its cognate antigen is unknown. During colonoscopy, one to two rectal pinch biopsies were collected. Each sample received Survey-level depth of up to 500,000 reads. Produced via immunoSEQ multiplex PCR; TCRdb's table is partial and in-frame only. Altogether roughly 16,000 clones are present, around 80% being singletons, with the ten largest covering over 6.5%. This CDR3 is 13 amino acids long. The V end was cut by 0 bases, the J end by 7 bases, with 10 bases between. CDR1 is LNHNV and CDR2 is YYDKDF in the germline V gene (reference sequence). The data were taken from a study of pediatric ulcerative colitis. Study-wide findings and caveats: Rectal repertoires separated controls, mild-moderate and acute severe colitis. Rectal pinch biopsies may include blood-derived T cells. All ulcerative colitis patients, but no controls, carried a couple of rectal clonotypes.

Sequenced sample: gut tissue. The origin of this receptor is a boy aged 5-17 years who was a control in a study of pediatric ulcerative colitis. This chain uses TRBV15 with TRBJ2-7; no firm D call. The CDR3 loop reads CATSRDQQSEQYF. The CDR3, as DNA: TGTGCCACCAGCAGAGATCAACAGAGTGAGCAGTACTTC.